This T cell receptor (beta chain) was sequenced in a study of blood T cell repertoires in COVID-19. Assay used: immunoSEQ multiplex PCR; TCRdb lists only in-frame clones, some missing. In the table there are about 150,000 clones, roughly 87% of which are singletons. The CDR3 contains 15 residues. V was clipped by 4 bases and J by 4 bases; unmatched bases: 2. CDR1 and CDR2 from the germline V gene are LGHDT and YNNKEL (reference sequence). Exposed volunteers were people who met a COVID-19 case within 2 weeks before study entry. The material sequenced was PBMCs or T cells enriched from blood (not recorded which). This sequence originates from a woman aged 40 to 50 who had been exposed to COVID-19. The V and J genes are TRBV3-1 (or the pseudogene TRBV3-2) and TRBJ2-1; TRBD2 matches 12 bases. The CDR3 loop reads CASSRGTSGYNEQFF. The CDR3 coding sequence is TGTGCCAGCAGCCGTGGGACTAGCGGGTACAATGAGCAGTTCTTC.